This T cell receptor (beta chain) is drawn from a study of tumor and adjacent non-tumor tissue in lung cancer. Overall study context: Some 4.1 million productive TCRbeta reads were obtained per sample on average.

Note on this clonotype: Its antigen is currently unknown.

Overall study results and limits: In normal lung, the top 100 clones were significantly more dominant than in tumor. Higher tumor TCR diversity was associated with shorter survival. TCR diversity was significantly greater in tumor than normal lung tissue.

TCRbeta libraries were built with three rounds of nested PCR, modified from ARM-PCR. Each CDR3 protein is one row after TCRdb ran MiXCR on the multiplex PCR reads. The sample has roughly 200,000 distinct CDR3 sequences; over 55% are singletons. This sample's RNA came from whole unsorted tissue. This CDR3 is built from 16 residues. The V end was cut by 10 bases, the J end by 4 bases, with 23 bases between. Looked up from germline, CDR1 is LNHDA and CDR2 is SQIVND (reference sequence). The V gene is TRBV19, the J gene TRBJ1-5; D is ambiguous. This TCR was recovered from a man aged 55 to 69 with non-small cell lung cancer. Specimen: lung tumor tissue. The CDR3 DNA follows: TGTGCCACCACCCGGGAAGGAAATGCCTTGAATCAGCCCCAGCATTTT. This codes for CATTREGNALNQPQHF. Looking up the rest from reference TRBV19 and TRBJ1-5 gives the full variable domain: DGGITQSPKYLFRKEGQNVTLSCEQNLNHDAMYWYRQDPGQGLRLIYYSQIVNDFQKGDIAEGYSVSREKKESFPLTVTSAQKNPTAFYLCATTREGNALNQPQHFGDGTRLSIL.